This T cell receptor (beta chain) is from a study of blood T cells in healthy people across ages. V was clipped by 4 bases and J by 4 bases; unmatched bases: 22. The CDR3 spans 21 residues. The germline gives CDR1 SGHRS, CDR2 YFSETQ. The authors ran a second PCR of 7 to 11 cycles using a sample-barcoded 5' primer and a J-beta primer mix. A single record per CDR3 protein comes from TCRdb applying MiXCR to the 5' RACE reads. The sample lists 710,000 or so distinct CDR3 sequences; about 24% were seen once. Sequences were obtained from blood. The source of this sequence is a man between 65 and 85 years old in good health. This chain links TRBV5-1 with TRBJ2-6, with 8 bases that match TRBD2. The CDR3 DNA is TGCGCCAGCAGCCCTCCACCTTTGAGCGGGGGATTAATGGCGGGGGCCAACGTCCTGACTTTC. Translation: CASSPPPLSGGLMAGANVLTF.